This is a list of T cell receptor beta chains from one sample in a study of T-cell reconstitution after alpha-beta-depleted transplantation in children. TCRdb re-derived calls from the PCR reads in MiXCR, one entry per CDR3 protein. The sample records more than 90,000 distinct CDR3 sequences, roughly 8.8% being singletons. The starting material was PBMCs from the stem cell graft donor, obtained from the stem cell graft. All receptors derive from a human donor who donated a stem cell graft to a child with congenital amegakaryocytic thrombocytopenia. The CDR3 runs from the conserved cysteine through the conserved F or W. A D gene is named only where the DNA matches it firmly. The size field is filled for only some rows; it gives once, few, many or a size class.

cdr3_length j_call clone_size d_call v_call cdr3_nt cdr3_aa
14 TRBJ2-3 many . TRBV15 TGTGCCACCAGCAGGGACCGCCCTAGCGATACGCAGTATTTT CATSRDRPSDTQYF
14 TRBJ1-2 . . TRBV20-1 TGCAGTGCTAGCGCCCAGCCCTCCCCTTATGGCTACACCTTC CSASAQPSPYGYTF
22 TRBJ1-5 . . TRBV23-1 TGCGCCAGCAGTCAATCGATCTGGGGGCCCTACTTCCAGCTTACGGGCAATCAGCCCCAGCATTTT CASSQSIWGPYFQLTGNQPQHF
15 TRBJ2-3 many . TRBV5-1 TGCGCCAGCAGCTTGCAGGCCACCGGAGGAGATACGCAGTATTTT CASSLQATGGDTQYF
16 TRBJ2-1 few TRBD2 TRBV5-6 TGTGCCAGCAGCTTGGCGGGGGGGTGGGACTACAATGAGCAGTTCTTC CASSLAGGWDYNEQFF
13 TRBJ2-1 many . TRBV7-7 TGTGCCAGCAGCTTAGAGTTGTACAATGAGCAGTTCTTC CASSLELYNEQFF
14 TRBJ1-3 many . TRBV12-3/TRBV12-4 TGTGCCAGCAGCATGGCCTTCTCTGGAAACACCATATATTTT CASSMAFSGNTIYF
12 TRBJ2-1 many . TRBV12-3/TRBV12-4 TGTGCCAGCAGTTTAGTGGGGACAGAGCAGTTCTTC CASSLVGTEQFF
15 TRBJ1-2 many . TRBV6-5 TGTGCCAGCAAACTATCTCCAGGACTTAACTATGGCTACACCTTC CASKLSPGLNYGYTF
13 TRBJ1-2 many TRBD1 TRBV10-3 TGTGCCATCAGCGGGGACAGGGGGTATGGCTACACCTTC CAISGDRGYGYTF
15 TRBJ2-5 many TRBD2 TRBV20-1 TGCAGTGCTAGAGAGGAGCGGGAGTGGGAGGAGACCCAGTACTTC CSAREEREWEETQYF
16 TRBJ2-1 many . TRBV21-1 TGTGCCAGCAGTCCCCGCCCGGACAGGGGAGGTAATGAGCAGTTCTTC CASSPRPDRGGNEQFF
17 TRBJ1-5 many . TRBV24-1 TGTGCCACCCGGGTAGGCGTGGACACAACTGTAGGTCAGCCCCAGCATTTT CATRVGVDTTVGQPQHF
15 TRBJ1-2 many TRBD1 TRBV20-1 TGCAGTGCCGACAGCGGCAGGGGGCGTATCTATGGCTACACCTTC CSADSGRGRIYGYTF
12 TRBJ1-1 many . TRBV29-1 TGCAGCGTTAGGCAGGGAAGGGCTGAAGCTTTCTTT CSVRQGRAEAFF
12 TRBJ2-1 many . TRBV11-2 TGTGCCAGCAGCGTCAGGGGTCCTGAGCAGTTCTTC CASSVRGPEQFF
17 TRBJ2-1 many . TRBV4-1 TGCGCCAGCAGCCAAGACTCCGGGGCGAGCTCCTACAATGAGCAGTTCTTC CASSQDSGASSYNEQFF
15 TRBJ1-1 few TRBD1 TRBV18 TGTGCCAGCTCACCATTGACAGGGAGGAACACTGAAGCTTTCTTT CASSPLTGRNTEAFF
13 TRBJ1-5 many . TRBV20-1 TGCAGTGCAATCGACGGCAGCAATCAGCCCCAGCATTTT CSAIDGSNQPQHF
14 TRBJ2-3 many TRBD2 TRBV6-1 TGTGCCAGCGGACTAGCGGGGTTCACAGATACGCAGTATTTT CASGLAGFTDTQYF
15 TRBJ2-7 many TRBD1 TRBV5-1 TGCGCCAGCAGCGGGTTACAGGGGCAGAGTGGCGAGCAGTACTTC CASSGLQGQSGEQYF
13 TRBJ2-1 many . TRBV7-8 TGTGCCAGCAGCCTCGGGAGTTGGACTGAGCAGTTCTTC CASSLGSWTEQFF
18 TRBJ2-7 . . TRBV12-3/TRBV12-4 TGTGCCTTCAGTTTAGCCGGGACTGGGGCAGCCAGACCCTACGAGCAGTACTTC CAFSLAGTGAARPYEQYF
15 TRBJ2-3 few TRBD2 TRBV7-9 TGTGCCAGCAGCCCTTTGCGGGGGGCGGGAGATACGCAGTATTTT CASSPLRGAGDTQYF
14 TRBJ2-3 many . TRBV6-5 TGTGCCAGCAGTTATTCTGGGCGCACAGATACGCAGTATTTT CASSYSGRTDTQYF
14 TRBJ2-3 many TRBD2 TRBV20-1 TGCAGTGCTAGAGTGCGGGAGGGTACAGATACGCAGTATTTT CSARVREGTDTQYF
14 TRBJ2-3 many . TRBV10-2 TGCGCCAGCATGAGGGCAGGGTGGGCAGATACGCAGTATTTT CASMRAGWADTQYF
15 TRBJ2-1 many . TRBV20-1 TGCAGTGCTCTCGACAGTCAGTTGGAGCACAATGAGCAGTTCTTC CSALDSQLEHNEQFF
14 TRBJ1-1 many . TRBV5-1 TGCGCCAGCAGCTTGCCGGGGGTGAACACTGAAGCTTTCTTT CASSLPGVNTEAFF
18 TRBJ2-2 many . TRBV27 TGTGCCAGCAGTCCTCTCCCCGTCGGCAGCCAGAACACCGGGGAGCTGTTTTTT CASSPLPVGSQNTGELFF
13 TRBJ2-4 many . TRBV7-8 TGTGCCAGCAGCCAATTCGAGGCAAACATTCAGTACTTC CASSQFEANIQYF
15 TRBJ2-7 many . TRBV27 TGTGCCAGCAGCACCGCCCCCAGGGTCCCATACGAGCAGTACTTC CASSTAPRVPYEQYF